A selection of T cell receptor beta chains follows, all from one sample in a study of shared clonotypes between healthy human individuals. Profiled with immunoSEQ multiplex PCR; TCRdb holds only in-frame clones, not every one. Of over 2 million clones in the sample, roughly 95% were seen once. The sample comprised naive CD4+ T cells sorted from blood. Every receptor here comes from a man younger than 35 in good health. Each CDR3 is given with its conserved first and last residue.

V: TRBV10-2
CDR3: CASSDWAGGTDTQYF

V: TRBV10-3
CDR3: CAISDGLAGVTGETQYF

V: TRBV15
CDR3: CATSRASGIYNEQFF

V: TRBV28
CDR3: CASSARDGANVLTF

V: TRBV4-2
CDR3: CASSLGSTDTQYF

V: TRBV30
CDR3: CAWSVLQGAAEAFF

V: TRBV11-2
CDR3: CASSLGPGGSEKLFF

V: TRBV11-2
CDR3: CASSFPSAYNEQFF

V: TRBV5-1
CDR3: CASSPGTVLSTDTQYF

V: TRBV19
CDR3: CASRGSPNYGYTF

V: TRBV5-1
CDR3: CASSGGREQYF

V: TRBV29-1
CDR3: CSVGELAGGGKTQYF

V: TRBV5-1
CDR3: CASSFAGANYGYTF

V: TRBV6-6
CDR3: CASSYSGLAGGNEQYF

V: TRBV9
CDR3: CASSTLGSSGNTIYF

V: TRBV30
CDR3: CAWRADIPTEAFF

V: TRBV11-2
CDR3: CASSTTGVGETQYF

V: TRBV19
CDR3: CASTGQGANEQYF

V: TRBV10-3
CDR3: CAIGSGGYNEQFF

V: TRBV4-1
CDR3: CASSQASTGGLYGYTF

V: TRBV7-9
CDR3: CASSFGQGGKDTQYF

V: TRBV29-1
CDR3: CSVLSTGELFF

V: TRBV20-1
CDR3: CSALQDTEAFF

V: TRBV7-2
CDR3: CASSLWSVEQFF

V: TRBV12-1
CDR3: CASSFKKGQCDQPQHF

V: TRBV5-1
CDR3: CASSLQQPNEKLFF

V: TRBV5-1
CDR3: CASSDRPAGSGANVLTF

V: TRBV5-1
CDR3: CASSTRTAENTEAFF

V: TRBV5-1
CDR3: CASSLVLGTDTQYF

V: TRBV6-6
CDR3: CASRQGEYGYTF

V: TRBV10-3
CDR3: CAIRAGTSANSSYNEQFF

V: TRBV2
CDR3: CASSASTPLREKLFF

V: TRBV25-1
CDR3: CASSDWANTGELFF